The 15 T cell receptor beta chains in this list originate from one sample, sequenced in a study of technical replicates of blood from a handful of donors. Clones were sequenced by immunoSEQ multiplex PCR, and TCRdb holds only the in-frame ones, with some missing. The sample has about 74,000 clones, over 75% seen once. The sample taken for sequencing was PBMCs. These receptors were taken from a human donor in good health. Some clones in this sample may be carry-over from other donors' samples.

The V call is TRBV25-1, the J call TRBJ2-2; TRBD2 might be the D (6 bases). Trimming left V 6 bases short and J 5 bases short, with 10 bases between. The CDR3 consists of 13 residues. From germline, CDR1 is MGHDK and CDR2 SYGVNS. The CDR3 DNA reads TGTGCCAGCAGGGCGGCGGGGACCGGGGAGCTGTTTTTT. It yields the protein CASRAAGTGELFF.

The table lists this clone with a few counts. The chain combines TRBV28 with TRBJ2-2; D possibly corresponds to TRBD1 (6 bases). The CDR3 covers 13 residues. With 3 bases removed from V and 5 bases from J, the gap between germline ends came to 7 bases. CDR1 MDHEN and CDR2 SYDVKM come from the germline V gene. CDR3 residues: CASSLQGTGELFF. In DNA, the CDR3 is TGTGCCAGCAGTTTGCAGGGGACCGGGGAGCTGTTTTTT.

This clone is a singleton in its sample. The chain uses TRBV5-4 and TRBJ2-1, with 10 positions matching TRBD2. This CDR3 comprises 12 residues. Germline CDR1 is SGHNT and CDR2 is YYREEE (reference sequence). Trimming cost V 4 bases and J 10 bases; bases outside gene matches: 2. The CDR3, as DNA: TGTGCCAGCAGCCCTAGCGGGAGAGAGCAGTTCTTC. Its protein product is CASSPSGREQFF.

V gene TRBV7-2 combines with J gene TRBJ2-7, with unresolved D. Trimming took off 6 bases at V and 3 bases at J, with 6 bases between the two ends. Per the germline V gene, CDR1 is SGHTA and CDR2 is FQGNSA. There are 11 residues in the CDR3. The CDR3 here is CASRYNYEQYF. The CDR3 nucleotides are TGTGCCAGCAGGTACAACTACGAGCAGTACTTC.

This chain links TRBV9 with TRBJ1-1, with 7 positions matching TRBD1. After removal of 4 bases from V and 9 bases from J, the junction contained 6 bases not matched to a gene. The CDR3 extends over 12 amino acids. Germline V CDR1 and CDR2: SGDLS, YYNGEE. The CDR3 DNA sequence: TGTGCCAGCAGCCCTCGACAGGGTCAAGCTTTCTTT. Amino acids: CASSPRQGQAFF.

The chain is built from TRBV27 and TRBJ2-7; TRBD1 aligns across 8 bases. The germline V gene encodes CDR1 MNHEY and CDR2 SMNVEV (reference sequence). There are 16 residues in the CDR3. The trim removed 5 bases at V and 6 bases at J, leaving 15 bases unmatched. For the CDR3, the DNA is TGTGCCAGCAGTCCCTTCCCGAGACAGGGGCTCGGCGAGCAGTACTTC. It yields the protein CASSPFPRQGLGEQYF.

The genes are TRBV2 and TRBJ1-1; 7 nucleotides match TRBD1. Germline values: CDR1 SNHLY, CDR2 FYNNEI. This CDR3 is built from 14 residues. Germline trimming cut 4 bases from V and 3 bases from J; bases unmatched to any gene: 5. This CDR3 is CASSGQGGHTEAFF. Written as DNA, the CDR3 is TGTGCCAGCAGTGGACAGGGCGGCCACACTGAAGCTTTCTTT.

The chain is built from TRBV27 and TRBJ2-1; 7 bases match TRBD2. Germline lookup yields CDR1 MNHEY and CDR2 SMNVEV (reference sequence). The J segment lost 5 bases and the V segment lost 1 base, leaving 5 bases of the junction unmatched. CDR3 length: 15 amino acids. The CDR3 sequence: CASSLLAGADNEQFF. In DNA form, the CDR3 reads TGTGCCAGCAGTTTATTGGCGGGAGCCGACAATGAGCAGTTCTTC.

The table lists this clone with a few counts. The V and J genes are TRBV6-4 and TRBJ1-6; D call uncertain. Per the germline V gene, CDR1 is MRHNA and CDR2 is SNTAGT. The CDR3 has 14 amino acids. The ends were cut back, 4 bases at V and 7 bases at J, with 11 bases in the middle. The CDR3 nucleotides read TGTGCCAGCAGTGGTACTCCCTTCAATTCACCCCTCCACTTT. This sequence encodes CASSGTPFNSPLHF.

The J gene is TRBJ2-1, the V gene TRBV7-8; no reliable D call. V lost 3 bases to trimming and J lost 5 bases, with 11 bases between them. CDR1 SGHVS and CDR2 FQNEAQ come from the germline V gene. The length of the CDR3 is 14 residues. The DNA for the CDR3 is TGTGCCAGCAGCTTGGATAAGCAGGACAATGAGCAGTTCTTC. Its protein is CASSLDKQDNEQFF.

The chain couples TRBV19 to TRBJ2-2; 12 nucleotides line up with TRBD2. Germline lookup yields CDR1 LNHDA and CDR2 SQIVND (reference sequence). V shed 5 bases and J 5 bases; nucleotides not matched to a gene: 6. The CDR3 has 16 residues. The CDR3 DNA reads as TGTGCCAGTAGTCTAGCGGGAGGGAGAGATACCGGGGAGCTGTTTTTT. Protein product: CASSLAGGRDTGELFF.

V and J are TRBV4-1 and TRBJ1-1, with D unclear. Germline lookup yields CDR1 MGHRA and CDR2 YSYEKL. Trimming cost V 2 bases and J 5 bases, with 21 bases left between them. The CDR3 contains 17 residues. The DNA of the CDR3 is TGCGCCAGCAGCCAAAACCCCGACTCATTCGGTCGGACTGAAGCTTTCTTT. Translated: CASSQNPDSFGRTEAFF.

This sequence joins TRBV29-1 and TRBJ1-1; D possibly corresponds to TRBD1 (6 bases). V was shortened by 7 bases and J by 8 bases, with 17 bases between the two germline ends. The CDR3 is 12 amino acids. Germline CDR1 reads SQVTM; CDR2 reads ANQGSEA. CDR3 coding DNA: TGCAGCGGAGGGGACACAGGAAGGGAAGCTTTCTTT. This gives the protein CSGGDTGREAFF.

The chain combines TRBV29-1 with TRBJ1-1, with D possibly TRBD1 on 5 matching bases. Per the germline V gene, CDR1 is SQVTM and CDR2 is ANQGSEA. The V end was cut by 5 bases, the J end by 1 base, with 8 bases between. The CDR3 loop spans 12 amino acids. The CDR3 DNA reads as TGCAGCGTTATGGACACGAACACTGAAGCTTTCTTT. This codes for CSVMDTNTEAFF.

The CDR3 DNA follows: TGTGCCAGCAATCTGGCGGGACAGAACAGAGATACGCAGTATTTT. Encoded protein: CASNLAGQNRDTQYF. V is TRBV28 and J is TRBJ2-3, with a possible D match to TRBD1 (7 bases). CDR1 MDHEN and CDR2 SYDVKM come from the germline V gene. The CDR3 runs to 15 residues. V was cut by 7 bases and J by 5 bases, with 19 bases left in between.